This T cell receptor beta chain was identified during a study of regulatory T cells in long-lasting Graves disease. CDR3 regions were amplified by Arm-PCR using iRepertoire HTBI primers to build TCR beta libraries. Each CDR3 protein is one row after TCRdb ran MiXCR on the multiplex PCR reads. The sample carries 520,000 or so distinct CDR3 sequences, around 11% recorded once. This clonotype was recorded many times. As for time point: newly diagnosed GD, antithyroid drugs for less than 3 months. The TCR library was made from RNA that had been extracted from PBMCs in TRIzol. This CDR3 spans 13 amino acids. The trim removed 6 bases at V and 8 bases at J, leaving 8 bases unmatched. Germline V gene sequence: CDR1 GTSNPN, CDR2 SVGIG (reference sequence). These data are also associated with another study on T cells in Graves' hyperthyroidism and ophthalmopathy.

The sequenced sample was peripheral blood mononuclear cells (PBMCs), obtained at new diagnosis, from a patient treated with antithyroid drugs. The rearrangement uses TRBV30 and TRBJ2-1; TRBD2 aligns across 9 bases. The receptor was derived from a woman aged 25 to 39 with Graves disease. As DNA, the CDR3 is TGTGCCTGCAGGGCGGGAGGGCCCCATGAGCAGTTCTTC. Amino acid sequence: CACRAGGPHEQFF. Variable domain in full (rest from reference TRBV30 and TRBJ2-1): SQTIHQWPATLVQPVGSPLSLECTVEGTSNPNLYWYRQAAGRGLQLLFYSVGIGQISSEVPQNLSASRPQDRQFILSSKKLLLSDSGFYLCACRAGGPHEQFFGPGTRLTVL.